This TCR beta chain comes out of a study of T cell responses to AZD1222 COVID-19 vaccine. General study points: Only a handful of people who got AZD1222 tested seropositive at baseline.

Comment on this clone: Its antigen is currently unknown.

Sequencing used immunoSEQ multiplex PCR; TCRdb keeps in-frame clones, though not all of them. The sample consists of over 100,000 clones, roughly nine tenths of them appearing once. CDR1 and CDR2 (germline): MNHNS, SASEGT. This CDR3 contains 15 residues. Trimming pared 3 bases from V and 4 bases from J, leaving 14 bases between. The chain couples TRBV6-1 to TRBJ2-3; the D call may be TRBD1 or TRBD2 (5 bases each). This clonotype was obtained from an adult in good health. The sample in question was peripheral blood, obtained on day 0 of AZD1222 vaccination. The CDR3 protein is CASSETPLGADTQYF. The CDR3 nucleotides read TGTGCCAGCAGTGAGACCCCCTTGGGGGCAGATACGCAGTATTTT.